The 9 T cell receptor beta chains presented below share a single source sample, sequenced in a study of T cell repertoires in cytomegalovirus infection. Using its own MiXCR run on the reads, TCRdb lists one record per CDR3 protein. The table records 200,000 to 300,000 distinct CDR3 sequences, approximately 9% of them present only once. Input material: PBMCs. All receptors derive from a human donor in good health (CMV status not recorded). Some clones in this sample may be carry-over from other donors' samples.

This clonotype was recorded at least ten times. The V and J genes are TRBV28 and TRBJ2-5; tentative D call: TRBD2 (5 bases). The V end lost 6 bases, the J end lost 7 bases, and 18 bases lay between the germline ends. The CDR3 covers 14 residues. Germline V lookup: CDR1 MDHEN, CDR2 SYDVKM. The CDR3, as DNA: TGTGCCAGCAGCCAGCGGTCTTTCCTTGGGACCCAGTACTTC. This sequence encodes CASSQRSFLGTQYF.

This clonotype was counted many times. The chain employs TRBV6-2 or TRBV6-3 and TRBJ2-4; D might be TRBD1 (6 bases). The CDR3 is made up of 13 amino acids. The V end lost 7 bases, the J end lost 6 bases, and 13 bases lay between the germline ends. Per germline, CDR1 MNHEY and CDR2 SVGEGT. The CDR3 spells CASKKAQGNIQYF. CDR3 nucleotide sequence: TGTGCCAGCAAGAAGGCACAGGGAAACATTCAGTACTTC.

This clonotype was detected ten times or more. The chain carries TRBV6-1 and TRBJ1-1; no clear D. Germline V CDR1 and CDR2: MNHNS, SASEGT. The CDR3 covers 15 residues. V lost 5 bases, J lost 9 bases, and 22 bases lay in between. CDR3 nucleotides: TGTGCCAGCAGTTCCCTTGGCGACGGGAGGTTAAAAGCTTTCTTT. It translates to CASSSLGDGRLKAFF.

This clonotype was seen repeatedly, ten times or more. This chain uses TRBV27 with TRBJ2-6; 7 bases agree with TRBD1. The CDR3 is 15 residues long. V lost 9 bases to trimming and J lost 4 bases; unmatched junction nucleotides: 9. The germline V gene encodes CDR1 MNHEY and CDR2 SMNVEV (reference sequence). CDR3 in amino acids: CASKITGAGANVLTF. DNA of the CDR3: TGTGCCAGTAAAATCACAGGGGCCGGGGCCAACGTCCTGACTTTC.

This clonotype came up many times. V gene TRBV5-1 combines with J gene TRBJ2-2; no definite D call. Germline CDR1 and CDR2: SGHRS and YFSETQ. CDR3 length: 15 amino acids. Trimming removed 5 bases at V and 8 bases at J, with 19 bases between. CDR3 amino acids: CASSYVTSGSGELFF. The CDR3 DNA follows: TGCGCCAGCAGTTATGTGACTTCAGGCTCGGGGGAGCTGTTTTTT.

Ten or more counts support this clonotype. V and J are TRBV20-1 and TRBJ1-3; the D is unclear. Germline V gene sequence: CDR1 DFQATT, CDR2 SNEGSKA (reference sequence). The V end lost 3 bases, the J end lost 3 bases, and 12 bases lay between the germline ends. The CDR3 consists of 14 residues. In DNA, the CDR3 is TGCAGTGCTAGGGCGGCGGATTATGGAAACACCATATATTTT. Translating gives CSARAADYGNTIYF.

With respect to this clonotype: One base away lies a much larger clone, so this may be a sequencing read error. The chain employs TRBV2 and TRBJ2-7; perhaps TRBD2 as D (5 bases). Trimming removed 7 bases from V and 2 bases from J, with 12 bases in between. This CDR3 contains 13 residues. Germline loops: CDR1 SNHLY, CDR2 FYNNEI. The CDR3 spells CASISKRAYEQYF. The CDR3 region has the DNA TGTGCCAGCATCAGCAAGAGGGCCTACGAGCAGTACTTC.

Ten or more counts support this clonotype. The rearrangement joins TRBV28 to TRBJ2-1; D is perhaps TRBD2 (5 bases). The CDR3 has 15 amino acids. Germline assignment: CDR1 MDHEN and CDR2 SYDVKM. V was cut by 4 bases and J by 7 bases, with 17 bases left in between. The CDR3 coding sequence is TGTGCCAGCAGTTCTAAGCGGCTAGCCAAGAATGAGCAGTTCTTC. It is translated as CASSSKRLAKNEQFF.

This clonotype turned up a few times. This sequence joins TRBV28 and TRBJ2-5; tentatively, D is TRBD2 (6 bases). Germline V gene sequence: CDR1 MDHEN, CDR2 SYDVKM. The CDR3 has 15 amino acids. The V and J ends lost 5 bases and 5 bases respectively, with 18 bases between them. As DNA, the CDR3 is TGTGCCAGCAGTCTCCATCGGTCCCGGGGGGAGACCCAGTACTTC. This translates into CASSLHRSRGETQYF.